The next 2 T cell receptor beta chains were all read from a single sample in a study of control samples from healthy donors and cancer patients. Here immunoSEQ multiplex PCR was the method, and the copy in TCRdb shows in-frame clones only, minus some. The top ten hold around 4% of the sample, which has roughly 120,000 clones, approximately 87% seen once. Sequencing was performed on PBMCs. The receptors stem from a woman in her fifties or sixties with lung cancer.

Only one count was recorded for this clone. This chain links TRBV7-2 with TRBJ2-2; perhaps TRBD1 as D (6 bases). This CDR3 is built from 13 residues. V gave up 6 bases and J gave up 7 bases, with 12 bases separating them. From germline, CDR1 is SGHTA and CDR2 FQGNSA. CDR3 loop: CASSRGQIGELFF. The CDR3 region has the DNA TGTGCCAGCAGTCGTGGACAGATCGGGGAGCTGTTTTTT.

The chain links TRBV5-1 to TRBJ1-2; TRBD1 matches 8 bases. Germline V lookup: CDR1 SGHRS, CDR2 YFSETQ. Germline trimming cut 4 bases from V and 5 bases from J; bases unmatched to any gene: 7. The length of the CDR3 is 14 residues. CDR3: CASSRTGGEYGYTF. The DNA for the CDR3 is TGCGCCAGCAGCAGAACAGGGGGGGAATATGGCTACACCTTC.